The rows below give T cell receptor beta chains drawn from one sample of a study of control samples from healthy donors and cancer patients. Some clones are missing from TCRdb's copy, which holds only in-frame ones; the method was immunoSEQ multiplex PCR. This sample carries 120,000 or so clones, under 95% of them seen once, and the ten largest clones take 8.5% to 10%. The sample comprised blood. All receptors come from a man aged 18-30 years in good health. The CDR3 runs from the conserved cysteine through the conserved F or W.

TRBV18	TRBJ2-5	CASSSRQGQETQYF
TRBV7-3	TRBJ2-3	CASSHPSTDTQYF
TRBV6-1	TRBJ1-2	CASSDVQNYGYTF
TRBV2	TRBJ1-4	CASGYEKLFF
TRBV9	TRBJ2-2	CASSVERVGELFF
TRBV11-3	TRBJ2-1	CASSLGTGGHNEQFF
TRBV4-1	TRBJ2-1	CASSQGFRYNEQFF
TRBV29-1	TRBJ2-3	CSAGGHRTDTQYF
TRBV7-8	TRBJ1-1	CASSLELRAALYTEAFF
TRBV11-3	TRBJ2-2	CASSLDGDRGTGELFF
TRBV9	TRBJ1-2	CASSGRDRGDYGYTF
TRBV13	TRBJ1-2	CASSSGTGNYGYTF
TRBV11-2	TRBJ1-2	CASSQRYRASVGYTF
TRBV23-1	TRBJ2-7	CASSQSGGQGMRYEQYF
TRBV3-1/TRBV3-2	TRBJ2-3	CASSQVFAGGAVDTQYF
TRBV6-5	TRBJ2-7	CASRAGTGRMGQYF
TRBV2	TRBJ2-7	CASGHAGHKHYEQYF
TRBV7-3	TRBJ2-3	CASSLGLTSTDTQYF
TRBV27	TRBJ2-7	CASSGTGTYEQYF
TRBV5-1	TRBJ2-2	CASKRPGQGTGELFF
TRBV6-5	TRBJ2-7	CASSYSSGQSYEQYF
TRBV6-6	TRBJ1-1	CASSQAHGGSTEAFF
TRBV7-2	TRBJ2-4	CASSQQTYTNIQYF
TRBV2	TRBJ1-5	CASSVRAGNQPQHF
TRBV5-6	TRBJ1-5	CASSLYGTATASQPQHF
TRBV5-6	TRBJ2-7	CASRSFGSYEQYF
TRBV5-4	TRBJ2-5	CASSLGLAGVETQYF
TRBV9	TRBJ1-2	CASSVDPDRDYGYTF
TRBV30	TRBJ1-2	CAWRWTETLLYGYTF
TRBV19	TRBJ1-1	CASMTGRTEAFF
TRBV12-3/TRBV12-4	TRBJ2-7	CASSRQAYEQYF
TRBV5-1	TRBJ2-3	CASRRLLETDTQYF
TRBV5-1	TRBJ2-1	CATMLEPSSYNEQFF
TRBV7-3	TRBJ1-2	CASSPGGGGGGYTF
TRBV25-1	TRBJ1-6	CASSEGNSPLHF
TRBV7-8	TRBJ1-1	CASLTGLDTEAFF
TRBV11-2	TRBJ2-7	CASSLLAGGYEQYF
TRBV27	TRBJ1-5	CASSITGGQPQHF
TRBV29-1	TRBJ2-5	CSVVVTGAGETQYF
TRBV25-1	TRBJ1-1	CASSGPGAYMNTEAFF
TRBV30	TRBJ2-6	CAWDIGSGANVLTF
TRBV6-5	TRBJ1-5	CASSSQDSNQPQHF
TRBV5-1	TRBJ2-5	CASSPTAGRAQETQYF
TRBV6-5	TRBJ2-3	CASSGVGQGEDTQYF
TRBV3-1/TRBV3-2	TRBJ2-2	CASSSRFQDRADTGELFF
TRBV14	TRBJ2-2	CASSQDWWTGELFF
TRBV7-8	TRBJ2-5	CASSPEGLGLGETQYF